Below are 20 T cell receptor beta chains sequenced from a single sample in a study of cytomegalovirus exposure and HLA in healthy donors. The PCR contained 60 Vbeta and 13 Jbeta primers. Measured with immunoSEQ multiplex PCR; TCRdb has only the in-frame clones, and not every one. There are around 130,000 clones in the sample; under 85% occur only once, and 3.1% lies in the top ten. The material sequenced was PBMCs. These receptors were collected from a man aged 25-45 years in good health and CMV-seronegative.

V and J are TRBV7-9 and TRBJ2-7; D gene unclear. Per germline, CDR1 SEHNR and CDR2 FQNEAQ (reference sequence). With 2 bases removed from V and 6 bases from J, the gap between germline ends came to 5 bases. CDR3 length: 11 residues. CDR3 loop: CASSLPGEQYF. As DNA, the CDR3 is TGTGCCAGCAGCTTACCAGGCGAGCAGTACTTC. Together with reference TRBV7-9 and TRBJ2-7, the CDR3 gives the full variable domain: DTGVSQNPRHKITKRGQNVTFRCDPISEHNRLYWYRQTLGQGPEFLTYFQNEAQLEKSRLLSDRFSAERPKGSFSTLEIQRTEQGDSAMYLCASSLPGEQYFGPGTRLTVT.

The chain joins TRBV2 to TRBJ1-5; 8 bases map to TRBD1. The germline V gene has CDR1 SNHLY and CDR2 FYNNEI. The CDR3 length is 14 residues. V shed 5 bases and J 7 bases; nucleotides not matched to a gene: 7. CDR3 nucleotides: TGTGCCAGCAGTCCGACAGGGGAAGGGCAGCCCCAGCATTTT. Translated, it gives CASSPTGEGQPQHF.

This clone was recorded once. The genes are TRBV6-5 and TRBJ1-1, with 7 bases fitting TRBD1. The CDR3 extends over 14 amino acids. After removal of 8 bases from V and 4 bases from J, the junction contained 10 bases not matched to a gene. Germline V gives CDR1 MNHEY, CDR2 SVGAGI. This CDR3 is CASGAGGRGTEAFF. The DNA of the CDR3 is TGTGCCAGCGGGGCAGGGGGGCGAGGCACTGAAGCTTTCTTT.

This clone showed up just once. V is TRBV6-1 and J is TRBJ1-2; tentatively, D is TRBD1 (5 bases). Germline values: CDR1 MNHNS, CDR2 SASEGT. Trimming took off 3 bases at V and 0 bases at J, with 11 bases between the two ends. This CDR3 has 15 residues. DNA of the CDR3: TGTGCCAGCAGTGAGGGTAAAGGGGCTAACTATGGCTACACCTTC. It yields the protein CASSEGKGANYGYTF.

This rearrangement joins TRBV28 to TRBJ2-5; perhaps TRBD1 as D (5 bases). This CDR3 region has 13 residues. CDR1 and CDR2 from the germline V gene are MDHEN and SYDVKM. The V gene lost 2 bases and the J gene lost 3 bases, with 7 bases spanning the gap. The CDR3 spells CASSLGREETQYF. CDR3 in DNA: TGTGCCAGCAGTTTAGGCAGGGAAGAGACCCAGTACTTC.

This clone appeared a few times. V and J are TRBV30 and TRBJ1-5; 9 bases are shared with TRBD1. The V gene's germline CDR1 is GTSNPN and CDR2 SVGIG (reference sequence). CDR3 length equals 14 residues. V lost 4 bases to trimming and J lost 4 bases; unmatched junction nucleotides: 5. The CDR3 protein is CAWTMTGGNQPQHF. CDR3 nucleotide sequence: TGTGCCTGGACTATGACAGGGGGAAATCAGCCCCAGCATTTT.

This clone was found once. The chain carries TRBV5-4 and TRBJ2-2; 8 bases are shared with TRBD1. The CDR3 has 16 amino acids. The V gene's germline CDR1 is SGHNT and CDR2 YYREEE (reference sequence). The V and J ends lost 0 bases and 7 bases, in that order; junction bases with no gene match: 8. CDR3 region: CASSLDPRGRSGELFF. In DNA, the CDR3 is TGTGCCAGCAGCTTGGATCCCAGGGGGCGAAGCGGGGAGCTGTTTTTT.

The chain couples TRBV6-6 to TRBJ2-5, with 8 positions matching TRBD2. Germline loops: CDR1 MNHNY, CDR2 SVGAGI (reference sequence). V trimming: 7 bases; J trimming: 1 base; junction bases outside the gene matches: 5. The CDR3 contains 14 residues. The CDR3: CASTFSGAQETQYF. The CDR3 coding sequence is TGTGCCAGCACCTTTAGCGGGGCCCAAGAGACCCAGTACTTC.

This chain joins TRBV11-2 and TRBJ2-5, with D perhaps matching TRBD2 (6 bases). Trimming shortened V by 1 base and J by 5 bases, and 14 bases separated the two germline ends. This CDR3 comprises 15 residues. The germline CDR1 and CDR2 sequences are SGHAT and FQNNGV. The CDR3 DNA follows: TGTGCCAGCAGCTTAGTCGGGGGTGGTTGGGAGACCCAGTACTTC. This gives the protein CASSLVGGGWETQYF.

This clone appeared a single time. This rearrangement joins TRBV30 to TRBJ1-1; D call uncertain. The CDR3 totals 14 residues. Deletions cut 2 bases from V and 0 bases from J, with 10 bases between. Germline V lookup: CDR1 GTSNPN, CDR2 SVGIG (reference sequence). CDR3 protein: CAWSLEPLNTEAFF. The CDR3 bases are TGTGCCTGGAGTCTGGAGCCTTTGAACACTGAAGCTTTCTTT.

The chain recombines TRBV7-3 with TRBJ1-1, with D possibly TRBD1 on 6 matching bases. The CDR3 length is 13 residues. Deletions cut 3 bases from V and 4 bases from J, with 9 bases between. CDR1 and CDR2 (germline): SGHTA, FQGTGA. CDR3 residues: CASSLTGLTEAFF. CDR3 nucleotide sequence: TGTGCCAGCAGCTTGACAGGTCTCACTGAAGCTTTCTTT.

On this clone: The CDR3 does not end in the conserved phenylalanine or tryptophan, so this is likely a read error. The DNA is omitted, as the CDR3 cannot be located on it reliably, and the CDR3 follows TCRdb's listing. This chain joins TRBV5-4 and TRBJ1-2; the table names TRBD1, a call not compared with the DNA. Per germline, CDR1 SGHNT and CDR2 YYREEE (reference sequence). The CDR3 extends over 16 residues, inclusive of both ends. CDR3 sequence: CASSLALGQGLDGYTV.

The CDR3 sequence is CASSVPSWLQETQYF. The CDR3, as DNA: TGTGCCAGCAGCGTACCATCGTGGCTCCAAGAGACCCAGTACTTC. The genes are TRBV9 and TRBJ2-5; the D is unclear. Trimming removed 1 base from V and 1 base from J, with 11 bases in between. The CDR3 is 15 residues long. Germline CDR1 reads SGDLS; CDR2 reads YYNGEE.

This clone came up a few times. The chain combines TRBV4-3 with TRBJ1-1; D is possibly TRBD1 (5 bases). Trimming stripped 4 bases from V and 7 bases from J, with 10 bases between. This CDR3 comprises 12 residues. Germline CDR1 reads LGHNA; CDR2 reads YSLEER. The CDR3 DNA reads as TGCGCCAGCAGCCGGCTAGGGGTTGAAGCTTTCTTT. Encoded protein: CASSRLGVEAFF.

This clone was observed a few times. This chain uses TRBV6-1 with TRBJ2-5; 7 positions match TRBD1. The junction had 12 bases not matched to a gene; V was cut back by 6 bases and J by 5 bases. The CDR3 length is 15 residues. CDR1 is MNHNS and CDR2 is SASEGT in the germline V gene. CDR3 in amino acids: CASSLNEGGRETQYF. For the CDR3, the DNA is TGTGCCAGCAGCCTCAACGAAGGGGGCAGGGAGACCCAGTACTTC.

The chain is built from TRBV25-1 and TRBJ1-1, with 9 nucleotides matching TRBD1. The CDR3 has 18 amino acids. V gave up 2 bases and J gave up 1 base; unmatched junction bases: 11. CDR1 and CDR2 (germline): MGHDK, SYGVNS. The CDR3 nucleotides are TGTGCCAGCAGTGAACTCTTCGACAGGGGGGAAAGGAACACTGAAGCTTTCTTT. Protein: CASSELFDRGERNTEAFF. Supplemented by reference TRBV25-1 and TRBJ1-1, the full variable domain reads EADIYQTPRYLVIGTGKKITLECSQTMGHDKMYWYQQDPGMELHLIHYSYGVNSTEKGDLSSESTVSRIRTEHFPLTLESARPSHTSQYLCASSELFDRGERNTEAFFGQGTRLTVV.

The rearrangement uses TRBV9 and TRBJ2-5; the D gene is possibly TRBD2 (5 bases). Between the trimmed V and J ends, which lost 4 bases and 1 base, there was a span of 11 bases. The CDR3 is 14 amino acids. Germline V gives CDR1 SGDLS, CDR2 YYNGEE. The chain's CDR3 is CASSTRGSQETQYF. CDR3 nucleotides: TGTGCCAGCAGCACCCGGGGAAGCCAAGAGACCCAGTACTTC. The whole variable domain, remainder taken from reference TRBV9 and TRBJ2-5, is DSGVTQTPKHLITATGQRVTLRCSPRSGDLSVYWYQQSLDQGLQFLIQYYNGEERAKGNILERFSAQQFPDLHSELNLSSLELGDSALYFCASSTRGSQETQYFGPGTRLLVL.

The chain joins TRBV9 to TRBJ1-1; the match to TRBD1 covers 7 bases. This CDR3 comprises 14 residues. Unmatched junction bases numbered 6, after V lost 3 bases and J lost 4 bases. Germline CDR1 SGDLS, CDR2 YYNGEE. CDR3: CASSATTGPTEAFF. For the CDR3, the DNA is TGTGCCAGCAGCGCTACGACAGGGCCCACTGAAGCTTTCTTT.

The chain joins TRBV7-3 to TRBJ2-5; D gene ambiguous. This CDR3 region has 14 residues. Germline lookup yields CDR1 SGHTA and CDR2 FQGTGA. V lost 2 bases and J 3 bases, leaving 10 bases between the germline ends. This CDR3 reads CASSLSQWEETQYF. As DNA, the CDR3 is TGTGCCAGCAGCTTATCACAGTGGGAAGAGACCCAGTACTTC.

This clone was recorded only once. This sequence joins TRBV30 and TRBJ1-2; D remains unclear. The CDR3 is 13 residues long. The V end was cut by 0 bases, the J end by 5 bases, with 10 bases between. Germline V gene sequence: CDR1 GTSNPN, CDR2 SVGIG (reference sequence). The CDR3 loop reads CAWSVGPRYGYTF. CDR3 bases: TGTGCCTGGAGTGTCGGCCCGCGGTATGGCTACACCTTC. Based on the CDR3 plus reference TRBV30 and TRBJ1-2, the full variable domain is SQTIHQWPATLVQPVGSPLSLECTVEGTSNPNLYWYRQAAGRGLQLLFYSVGIGQISSEVPQNLSASRPQDRQFILSSKKLLLSDSGFYLCAWSVGPRYGYTFGSGTRLTVV.